These T cell receptor beta chains were read from a single sample in a study of shared clonotypes between healthy human individuals. The data were produced by immunoSEQ multiplex PCR, yet TCRdb's version contains in-frame clones alone and is incomplete. Here the sample spans about 680,000 clones, 55% to 85% being singletons. Sequenced: memory CD4+ T cells sorted from blood. These TCRs come from a woman in her twenties or thirties in good health. Each CDR3 is given with its conserved first and last residue. Fields, in order: J gene, clone size, V gene, D gene, CDR3 DNA, CDR3 protein. D genes are given only for firm matches. Size values are once, few and many counts, or a class for expanded clones, and some rows have none.

TRBJ2-5 NA TRBV6-5 TRBD1 TGTGCCAGCAGTTACGTAGGGGGCGGAATCCCAGAGACCCAGTACTTC CASSYVGGGIPETQYF
TRBJ1-6 NA TRBV6-4 NA TGTGCCAGCACAGCAGAGAGAGGATCACCCCTCCACTTT CASTAERGSPLHF
TRBJ1-2 NA TRBV6-1 NA TGTGCCAGCAGTGACCGTGGGGTTGGCGGCTACACCTTC CASSDRGVGGYTF
TRBJ2-7 NA TRBV5-4 TRBD2 TGTGCCAGCAGCCCACCCGGGGGGTACGAGCAGTACTTC CASSPPGGYEQYF
TRBJ2-2 once TRBV7-9 NA TGTGCCAGCAGCTTAGGTGGAGGGACCGGGGAGCTGTTTTTT CASSLGGGTGELFF
TRBJ2-7 NA TRBV29-1 TRBD1 TGCAGCGTTGTTACGGGACAGGGGCGTTACGAGCAGTACTTC CSVVTGQGRYEQYF
TRBJ1-3 NA TRBV4-1 TRBD1 TGCGCCAGCAGCCAATCACAGGGGGCGCGTGGAAACACCATATATTTT CASSQSQGARGNTIYF
TRBJ2-2 NA TRBV6-5 TRBD2 TGTGCCAGCAGGCGGGAGAGAACCGGGGAGCTGTTTTTT CASRRERTGELFF
TRBJ2-1 NA TRBV5-4 NA TGTGCCAGCAGCTTGAACTTTGGCTCTTACAATGAGCAGTTCTTC CASSLNFGSYNEQFF
TRBJ2-7 few TRBV27 NA TGTGCCAGCAGTGCCTACGGCTACGAGCAGTACTTC CASSAYGYEQYF
TRBJ1-5 few TRBV27 NA TGTGCCAGCAGTTCCAGGAGAGCTGGCAATCAGCCCCAGCATTTT CASSSRRAGNQPQHF
TRBJ2-3 once TRBV6-4 NA TGTGCCAGCAGCGGGGGACGGAGCACAGATACGCAGTATTTT CASSGGRSTDTQYF
TRBJ2-7 NA TRBV28 TRBD2 TGTGCCAGCAGTTTATGGGGACTAGCGGGGTCCTACGAGCAGTACTTC CASSLWGLAGSYEQYF
TRBJ1-1 once TRBV5-1 TRBD1 TGCGCCAGCAGCAGGACAGGGAGCGGGACTGAAGCTTTCTTT CASSRTGSGTEAFF
TRBJ2-7 many TRBV14 TRBD1 TGTGCCAGCAGCCAAGTGTGGACAGGGGAGCAGTACTTC CASSQVWTGEQYF
TRBJ2-5 NA TRBV7-8 TRBD2 TGTGCCAGCAGCTTATCAGGACTAGCGGCCCAAGAGACCCAGTACTTC CASSLSGLAAQETQYF
TRBJ2-7 NA TRBV6-1 NA TGTGCCAGCGGGGGGACTTGGATCTCCGAGCAGTACTTC CASGGTWISEQYF
TRBJ2-7 NA TRBV7-4 NA TGTGCCAGCAGCTTATTCCCCCGGCCCAACAGGCGAACCCCCTCTACGATTGTTGGGGGGCAGTACTTC CASSLFPRPNRRTPSTIVGGQYF
TRBJ1-1 once TRBV15 TRBD1 TGTGCCACCAGCAGAGATCAGGGGGATGGGTTCACTGAAGCTTTCTTT CATSRDQGDGFTEAFF
TRBJ2-7 NA TRBV6-5 TRBD2 TGTGCCAGCAGTTCTCTAGCGGGAGACCTCTCCTACGAGCAGTACTTC CASSSLAGDLSYEQYF
TRBJ1-5 NA TRBV5-5 NA TGTGCCAGCAGGCGGAACGACTTTAGCAATCAGCCCCAGCATTTT CASRRNDFSNQPQHF
TRBJ2-5 NA TRBV20-1 NA TGCAGTGCTAGAGATCCGAAGACCCAGTACTTC CSARDPKTQYF
TRBJ2-1 NA TRBV7-9 TRBD2 TGTGCCAGCAGCTTAGTCCGGGAGGGCCTCTATGAGCAGTTCTTC CASSLVREGLYEQFF
TRBJ2-3 once TRBV5-4 NA TGTGCCAGCAGTTTACTAGACACAGATACGCAGTATTTT CASSLLDTDTQYF
TRBJ2-7 NA TRBV2 NA TGTGCCAGCAGGCTGACGGTCAGCTCCTACGAGCAGTACTTC CASRLTVSSYEQYF
TRBJ1-5 NA TRBV18 NA TGTGCCAGCTCACCAGACGGGGGGAATCAGCCCCAGCATTTT CASSPDGGNQPQHF
TRBJ1-2 NA TRBV15 NA TGTGCCACCAGCAGAGATTCGGCAGAGTATGGCTACACCTTC CATSRDSAEYGYTF
TRBJ1-2 NA TRBV28 NA TGTGCCAGCAGTCCAACCCGGACAGACCTCTTTTATGGCTACACCTTC CASSPTRTDLFYGYTF
TRBJ2-2 NA TRBV14 TRBD1 TGTGCCAGCAGCCGGGGACAGAGGGGGACCGGGGAGCTGTTTTTT CASSRGQRGTGELFF
TRBJ1-2 NA TRBV19 NA TGTGCCAGTATGGGACCAGTCCCATTCTATGGCTACACCTTC CASMGPVPFYGYTF
TRBJ2-7 NA TRBV4-1 NA TGCGCCAGCAGCCCAAGCGAGCGGACTTACTACGAGCAGTACTTC CASSPSERTYYEQYF
TRBJ2-3 NA TRBV2 NA TGTGCCAGCAGTGACTGGGCGGATAGCACAGATACGCAGTATTTT CASSDWADSTDTQYF
TRBJ2-3 NA TRBV7-2 NA TGTGCCAGCAGCTTATCCCCGGGAACCACAGATACGCAGTATTTT CASSLSPGTTDTQYF
TRBJ1-2 NA TRBV19 NA TGTGCCAGCAAGCCCCGAATGGGTAACTATGGCTACACCTTC CASKPRMGNYGYTF
TRBJ1-1 many TRBV5-5 TRBD1 TGTGCCAGCACCTCCTCCTACCGGGACAGCATGAACACTGAAGCTTTCTTT CASTSSYRDSMNTEAFF
TRBJ2-6 NA TRBV18 TRBD1 TGTGCCAGCTCAGTTGGACAGGGGGGCCTACCATCTGGGGCCAACGTCCTGACTTTC CASSVGQGGLPSGANVLTF
TRBJ2-5 NA TRBV6-6 NA TGTGCCAGCAGTCGGCAAAAAGAGACCCAGTACTTC CASSRQKETQYF
TRBJ2-5 NA TRBV20-1 NA TGCAGTGGGATTGGGGGGCGGGCCCAGTACTTC CSGIGGRAQYF
TRBJ2-5 NA TRBV6-5 NA TGTGCCAGCAGTTACTCGAGGGAGACCCAGTACTTC CASSYSRETQYF
TRBJ2-3 few TRBV7-2 NA TGTGCCAGCAGCTTATCCGTTAGCGTGAAGTATTTT CASSLSVSVKYF
TRBJ2-7 once TRBV11-2 TRBD1 TGTGCCAGCAGCTTAGCCGGACAGGCAGAGACCTACGAGCAGTACTTC CASSLAGQAETYEQYF
TRBJ2-7 NA TRBV28 NA TGTGCCAGCAGACCGGGACAACACCACTCCTACGAGCAGTACTTC CASRPGQHHSYEQYF
TRBJ1-5 NA TRBV6-1 NA TGTGCCAGCAGTGCTGGGACGGGCAATCAGCCCCAGCATTTT CASSAGTGNQPQHF
TRBJ2-1 few TRBV5-6 TRBD2 TGTGCCAGCAGCTTTCGGCGGGAGGCCTATGAGCAGTTCTTC CASSFRREAYEQFF
TRBJ1-5 few TRBV6-4 TRBD1 TGTGCCAGCAGCACAGGGGGTGAGGGCAATCAGCCCCAGCATTTT CASSTGGEGNQPQHF